This passage covers 30 T cell receptor beta chains from one sample sequenced in a study of cytomegalovirus exposure and HLA in healthy donors. Researchers ran the PCR with 60 Vbeta and 13 Jbeta primers. Clones were read by immunoSEQ multiplex PCR, and TCRdb kept only the in-frame ones, dropping some. The repertoire holds 150,000 or so clones, about 80% seen once, with 9% to 10% in the top ten. The sample taken for sequencing was PBMCs. These receptors were obtained from a man between 18 and 35 years old in good health and CMV-seropositive.

J is TRBJ1-5 and V is TRBV15, with D perhaps matching TRBD1 (5 bases). The CDR3 consists of 16 residues. V was clipped by 3 bases and J by 4 bases, with 16 bases between them. The germline V gene encodes CDR1 LNHNV and CDR2 YYDKDF (reference sequence). The CDR3 DNA sequence: TGTGCCACCAGCAGTGCCCCACTGACAGTAAATCAGCCCCAGCATTTT. Translation gives CATSSAPLTVNQPQHF.

In DNA form, the CDR3 reads TGTGCCATCAGTGTGACTACAGTGGGCTACGAGCAGTACTTC. It encodes CAISVTTVGYEQYF. The genes are TRBV10-3 and TRBJ2-7; D is perhaps TRBD2 (5 bases). CDR1 is ENHRY and CDR2 is SYGVKD in the germline V gene. Trimming removed 4 bases from V and 3 bases from J, with 13 bases in between. The CDR3 spans 14 residues.

The CDR3 nucleotides are TGTGCCAGCAGTTATGGGGGCTCGGGGACTCAGCCCCAGCATTTT. It translates to CASSYGGSGTQPQHF. The V call is TRBV28, the J call TRBJ1-5, with D perhaps TRBD1 (6 bases). The V and J ends lost 4 bases and 6 bases respectively, with 16 bases between them. The germline V gene encodes CDR1 MDHEN and CDR2 SYDVKM. This CDR3 spans 15 amino acids.

This chain uses TRBV5-4 with TRBJ2-4; D might be TRBD1 (6 bases). Germline V lookup: CDR1 SGHNT, CDR2 YYREEE (reference sequence). This CDR3 is 15 amino acids long. Trimming shortened V by 5 bases and J by 3 bases, and 15 bases separated the two germline ends. CDR3 sequence (DNA): TGTGCCAGCAGTTCTACTGACAGGCACAAAAACATTCAGTACTTC. It is translated as CASSSTDRHKNIQYF.

This rearrangement joins TRBV7-2 to TRBJ2-5; TRBD1 matches 8 bases. The CDR3 has 14 residues. The J segment lost 4 bases and the V segment lost 4 bases, leaving 5 bases of the junction unmatched. Germline V gene data show CDR1 as SGHTA and CDR2 as FQGNSA. This CDR3 reads CASSSQTGAETQYF. The CDR3 coding sequence is TGTGCCAGCAGCTCCCAGACAGGGGCAGAGACCCAGTACTTC.

The CDR3 reads CASSSVRRESPYEQYF. In nucleotides, the CDR3 is TGCGCCAGCAGCTCCGTTAGGCGGGAGAGTCCCTACGAGCAGTACTTC. J is TRBJ2-7 and V is TRBV5-1; 7 bases map to TRBD2. The CDR3 consists of 16 residues. Trimming took 3 bases from V and 2 from J; bases not matched to a gene: 11. The germline CDR1 and CDR2 sequences are SGHRS and YFSETQ.

This sequence joins TRBV7-9 and TRBJ2-1; TRBD2 aligns across 10 bases. Unmatched junction bases numbered 7, after V lost 6 bases and J lost 5 bases. This CDR3 is 15 amino acids long. Germline-derived CDR1 and CDR2 are SEHNR and FQNEAQ (reference sequence). Written as DNA, the CDR3 is TGTGCCAGCAGACGTACTAGCGGGAAGAACAATGAGCAGTTCTTC. This gives the protein CASRRTSGKNNEQFF.

The chain is built from TRBV5-1 and TRBJ1-2; tentative D call: TRBD1 (6 bases). Per the germline V gene, CDR1 is SGHRS and CDR2 is YFSETQ. The CDR3 is 14 amino acids. The V gene lost 0 bases and the J gene lost 0 bases, with 6 bases spanning the gap. The DNA for the CDR3 is TGCGCCAGCAGCTTGGGGACAGCTAACTATGGCTACACCTTC. Encoded protein: CASSLGTANYGYTF.

The rearrangement joins TRBV20-1 to TRBJ2-3; D might be TRBD1 (5 bases). CDR1 is DFQATT, CDR2 SNEGSKA, per germline (reference sequence). V lost 5 bases and J 7 bases, leaving 10 bases between the germline ends. This CDR3 has 11 residues. CDR3 sequence reads: CSALGPNTQYF. In DNA, the CDR3 is TGCAGTGCTTTGGGGCCGAATACGCAGTATTTT.

The CDR3 protein is CASSRRGSGEQYF. CDR3 coding DNA: TGTGCCAGTAGCCGTAGGGGGTCGGGGGAGCAGTACTTC. V gene TRBV19 combines with J gene TRBJ2-7; a weak D match, TRBD1 (6 bases). The CDR3 is made up of 13 amino acids. Trimming pared 6 bases from V and 7 bases from J, leaving 16 bases between. Germline CDR1 LNHDA, CDR2 SQIVND (reference sequence).

The gene calls are TRBV14 and TRBJ1-2; maybe TRBD1 (6 bases). This CDR3 spans 13 amino acids. The germline V and J ends were trimmed by 4 bases and 4 bases, with 10 bases remaining between them. CDR1 and CDR2 from the germline V gene are SGHDN and FVKESK. CDR3: CASSPNRAYGYTF. The CDR3, as DNA: TGTGCCAGCAGCCCAAACAGGGCCTATGGCTACACCTTC.

The V call is TRBV11-2, the J call TRBJ2-5; 9 bases fit TRBD1. Germline lookup yields CDR1 SGHAT and CDR2 FQNNGV. CDR3 length: 15 residues. The junction had 0 bases not matched to a gene; V was cut back by 1 base and J by 0 bases. In nucleotides, the CDR3 is TGTGCCAGCAGCTTAGGGGACAGGGACCAAGAGACCCAGTACTTC. This gives the protein CASSLGDRDQETQYF.

The chain joins TRBV27 to TRBJ1-3, with 9 bases identical to TRBD1. The V and J ends lost 5 bases and 7 bases, in that order; junction bases with no gene match: 9. This CDR3 contains 15 residues. Per germline, CDR1 MNHEY and CDR2 SMNVEV (reference sequence). CDR3 bases: TGTGCCAGCAGTCCTCTCGGGACAGGGTCGAACACCATATATTTT. Encoded protein: CASSPLGTGSNTIYF.

The gene calls are TRBV18 and TRBJ2-1, with 7 positions matching TRBD2. The length of the CDR3 is 19 residues. The J segment lost 4 bases and the V segment lost 2 bases, leaving 17 bases of the junction unmatched. CDR1 KGHSH and CDR2 LQKENI come from the germline V gene. CDR3 coding DNA: TGTGCCAGCTCACCAAAGATAGCGGGCGACCCGGCAAATTACAATGAGCAGTTCTTC. Amino acids: CASSPKIAGDPANYNEQFF.

This chain links TRBV2 with TRBJ2-1; D is possibly TRBD2 (6 bases). CDR1 is SNHLY, CDR2 FYNNEI, per germline. Trimming cost V 7 bases and J 4 bases, with 20 bases left between them. The CDR3 spans 16 residues. The CDR3 loop reads CASTEELVGGYNEQFF. CDR3 in DNA: TGTGCCAGCACAGAGGAACTAGTGGGGGGTTACAATGAGCAGTTCTTC.

The rearrangement joins TRBV6-4 to TRBJ1-2; possible D gene TRBD1, 6 bases. Per germline, CDR1 MRHNA and CDR2 SNTAGT. Trimming left V 3 bases short and J 8 bases short, with 10 bases between. The CDR3 has 12 amino acids. The CDR3 nucleotides read TGTGCCAGCAGTGAGACAGGACGAGGCTACACCTTC. Amino acid sequence: CASSETGRGYTF.

This clone was recorded a few times. CDR3: CASSQDSPGGYNEQFF. DNA of the CDR3: TGCGCCAGCAGCCAAGATTCGCCAGGAGGCTACAATGAGCAGTTCTTC. The V and J genes are TRBV4-3 and TRBJ2-1; the D gene is possibly TRBD2 (5 bases). Trimming pared 0 bases from V and 3 bases from J, leaving 12 bases between. The CDR3 sequence is 16 residues long. Germline CDR1 is LGHNA and CDR2 is YSLEER.

The chain couples TRBV11-3 to TRBJ2-1; 8 nucleotides line up with TRBD2. The CDR3 runs to 14 residues. Germline V gene data show CDR1 as SGHNT and CDR2 as YENEEA. J gave up 7 bases and V 3 bases, and 5 bases lay outside the gene matches. CDR3 nucleotide sequence: TGTGCCAGCAGCTTGGCGGGGGGCCGTAATGAGCAGTTCTTC. This translates into CASSLAGGRNEQFF.

This chain uses TRBV18 with TRBJ2-3, with D possibly being TRBD2 (6 bases). Germline V lookup: CDR1 KGHSH, CDR2 LQKENI. V was pared by 3 bases and J by 2 bases, with 18 bases between. CDR3 length equals 17 residues. In DNA form, the CDR3 reads TGTGCCAGCTCACCCCGTGGCCCGGGGGAGGACACAGATACGCAGTATTTT. This codes for CASSPRGPGEDTDTQYF.

The chain carries TRBV6-6 and TRBJ2-7, with 9 nucleotides matching TRBD1. The V and J ends lost 5 bases and 7 bases, in that order; junction bases with no gene match: 9. Germline V gives CDR1 MNHNY, CDR2 SVGAGI (reference sequence). This CDR3 comprises 14 residues. CDR3 DNA sequence: TGTGCCAGCAGTGCGCCGGGACAGGGATGGGAGCAGTACTTC. Protein product: CASSAPGQGWEQYF.

V gene TRBV29-1 combines with J gene TRBJ2-1; TRBD1 aligns across 8 bases. Germline V gene data show CDR1 as SQVTM and CDR2 as ANQGSEA. This CDR3 contains 14 residues. V was pared by 4 bases and J by 3 bases, with 5 bases of the junction left unmatched. The chain's CDR3 is CSVVGTGGYNEQFF. DNA of the CDR3: TGCAGCGTTGTAGGTACAGGGGGCTACAATGAGCAGTTCTTC.

The J gene is TRBJ2-7, the V gene TRBV5-4; D may be TRBD2 (6 bases). The CDR3 length is 14 residues. The V and J ends lost 7 bases and 2 bases respectively, with 16 bases between them. Germline V CDR1 and CDR2: SGHNT, YYREEE (reference sequence). CDR3 region: CASQEWGTPYEQYF. The CDR3 nucleotides read TGTGCCAGCCAGGAGTGGGGGACTCCCTACGAGCAGTACTTC.

The chain joins TRBV5-4 to TRBJ2-5; D is possibly TRBD1 (7 bases). Germline CDR1 SGHNT, CDR2 YYREEE (reference sequence). CDR3 length: 14 residues. V was pared by 6 bases and J by 1 base, with 13 bases between. In DNA, the CDR3 is TGTGCCAGCACCCCCCAGGGGGGCCAAGAGACCCAGTACTTC. Residues: CASTPQGGQETQYF.

V usage is TRBV30 and J usage is TRBJ1-5; D may be TRBD1 (5 bases). Trimming stripped 0 bases from V and 2 bases from J, with 8 bases between. This CDR3 comprises 14 residues. CDR1 is GTSNPN and CDR2 is SVGIG in the germline V gene (reference sequence). CDR3: CAWSVSGGNQPQHF. The CDR3 coding sequence is TGTGCCTGGAGTGTATCGGGGGGCAATCAGCCCCAGCATTTT.

This chain uses TRBV10-3 with TRBJ1-3; no firm D call. Germline V gene sequence: CDR1 ENHRY, CDR2 SYGVKD. This CDR3 comprises 18 residues. The ends were cut back, 0 bases at V and 0 bases at J, with 15 bases in the middle. CDR3 sequence (DNA): TGTGCCATCAGTGAGTCGAGTGAGATTTATCTCTCTGGAAACACCATATATTTT. Translated, it gives CAISESSEIYLSGNTIYF.

This clone was counted between two and nine times. The CDR3 loop reads CASSHADKGLIYGYTF. CDR3 coding DNA: TGCGCCAGCAGCCATGCGGATAAAGGACTGATTTATGGCTACACCTTC. The chain couples TRBV4-1 to TRBJ1-2; no clear D. V lost 3 bases, J lost 5 bases, and 19 bases lay in between. The CDR3 consists of 16 residues. CDR1 and CDR2 from the germline V gene are MGHRA and YSYEKL.

On this clone: Other nucleotide sequences from this sample produce the same CDR3. J is TRBJ2-7 and V is TRBV11-2; 8 bases map to TRBD1. In germline, CDR1 is SGHAT, CDR2 FQNNGV. The V segment lost 5 bases and the J segment 2 bases; nucleotides outside the gene matches: 8. The CDR3 has 15 residues. This chain's CDR3 is CASSAFTGGAYEQYF. DNA for the CDR3: TGTGCCAGCAGCGCTTTCACAGGGGGAGCCTACGAGCAGTACTTC.

The chain has TRBV7-2 and TRBJ2-4; 10 bases fit TRBD2. CDR1 SGHTA and CDR2 FQGNSA come from the germline V gene. The CDR3 totals 17 residues. The V and J ends lost 1 base and 2 bases, in that order; junction bases with no gene match: 5. The CDR3 bases are TGTGCCAGCAGCTTAGTGGGTAGCGGGGGGTCCAAAAACATTCAGTACTTC. This sequence encodes CASSLVGSGGSKNIQYF.

J is TRBJ2-2 and V is TRBV18, with D perhaps TRBD1 (5 bases). The CDR3 consists of 16 residues. The V gene's germline CDR1 is KGHSH and CDR2 LQKENI. Trimming removed 3 bases from V and 4 bases from J, with 15 bases in between. The CDR3 here is CASSPEVGRGTGELFF. The CDR3, as DNA: TGTGCCAGCTCACCTGAAGTGGGGCGTGGCACCGGGGAGCTGTTTTTT.

The rearrangement joins TRBV7-2 to TRBJ2-3; 7 bases fit TRBD2. Germline lookup yields CDR1 SGHTA and CDR2 FQGNSA. The CDR3 extends over 14 amino acids. V lost 11 bases and J lost 0; bases outside the gene matches: 8. DNA of the CDR3: TGTGCCGGGCGGGAGTTAACTAGCACAGATACGCAGTATTTT. This encodes CAGRELTSTDTQYF.